The 23 T cell receptor beta chains reported below all come from one sample, sequenced in a study of T cells in Graves' hyperthyroidism and ophthalmopathy. Researchers amplified the TCR beta CDR3 regions from RNA transcripts. Initially, a first-round RT-PCR of the TCR CDR3 employed the HTBI primer set. TCRdb re-derived calls from the multiplex PCR reads in MiXCR, one entry per CDR3 protein. The profile shows about 680,000 distinct CDR3 sequences, approximately 40% of them singletons. Sequencing was done on a sample of blood. All receptors derive from a woman aged 40 to 49 with Graves' hyperthyroidism.

V and J are TRBV19 and TRBJ2-2; D remains ambiguous. The CDR3 is 14 amino acids. V was cut by 6 bases and J by 3 bases, with 11 bases left in between. Germline CDR1 LNHDA, CDR2 SQIVND (reference sequence). In DNA form, the CDR3 reads TGTGCCAGTAGGAAGGGCGGATACACCGGGGAGCTGTTTTTT. Protein: CASRKGGYTGELFF.

This clonotype showed up many times. The gene calls are TRBV7-9 and TRBJ2-7; D gene ambiguous. CDR1 and CDR2 from the germline V gene are SEHNR and FQNEAQ (reference sequence). V lost 5 bases, J lost 2 bases, and 13 bases lay in between. The CDR3 is made up of 14 amino acids. CDR3 sequence: CASSQSTSTYEQYF. For the CDR3, the DNA is TGTGCCAGCAGCCAATCTACGTCTACCTACGAGCAGTACTTC.

The chain has TRBV19 and TRBJ2-2, with 12 positions matching TRBD2. The CDR3 covers 16 residues. J lost 2 bases, V lost 5 bases, and 3 bases had no gene match. The germline CDR1 and CDR2 sequences are LNHDA and SQIVND (reference sequence). CDR3 bases: TGTGCCAGTAGTCCTAGCGGGAGGGCAAACACCGGGGAGCTGTTTTTT. Protein sequence: CASSPSGRANTGELFF.

The chain employs TRBV7-9 and TRBJ2-5; maybe TRBD2 (7 bases). The V end lost 7 bases, the J end lost 9 bases, and 21 bases lay between the germline ends. CDR1 is SEHNR and CDR2 is FQNEAQ in the germline V gene (reference sequence). There are 14 residues in the CDR3. CDR3: CASNSRGDREAQYF. DNA of the CDR3: TGTGCCAGCAACTCGAGGGGGGACCGGGAGGCCCAGTACTTC.

This clonotype came up a few times. V gene TRBV7-8 combines with J gene TRBJ2-7; D might be TRBD1 (5 bases). This CDR3 has 14 residues. The germline CDR1 and CDR2 sequences are SGHVS and FQNEAQ. Trimming left V 6 bases short and J 3 bases short, with 15 bases between. This chain's CDR3 is CASSPQGTFYEQYF. Written as DNA, the CDR3 is TGTGCCAGCAGTCCCCAGGGTACCTTCTACGAGCAGTACTTC.

In the case of this clonotype: Germline and junction disagree at one end, which may indicate a read error. This chain connects TRBV12-3 or TRBV12-4 to TRBJ1-5; D ambiguous. The length of the CDR3 is 15 residues. The chain's CDR3 is CAGSLEDGGYQPQHF. In DNA, the CDR3 is TGTGCCGGCAGTCTCGAAGACGGTGGTTATCAGCCCCAGCATTTT.

The table lists this clonotype with many counts. The chain's CDR3 is CASSSTGPNTEAFF. For the CDR3, the DNA is TGTGCCAGCAGCTCGACAGGACCCAACACTGAAGCTTTCTTT. The V call is TRBV6-5, the J call TRBJ1-1, with D possibly TRBD1 on 6 matching bases. The V gene lost 6 bases and the J gene lost 2 bases, with 13 bases spanning the gap. The germline V gene encodes CDR1 MNHEY and CDR2 SVGAGI. This CDR3 comprises 14 residues.

The rearrangement links TRBV12-3 or TRBV12-4 to TRBJ2-7; tentatively, D is TRBD2 (5 bases). The CDR3 contains 15 residues. With 5 bases removed from V and 2 bases from J, the gap between germline ends came to 16 bases. CDR3 bases: TGTGCCAGCAGTCAACGGCGGGTCCCCGCCTACGAGCAGTACTTC. Translated: CASSQRRVPAYEQYF.

This clonotype was found once. The genes are TRBV6-5 and TRBJ1-5; no reliable D call. The CDR3 totals 12 residues. From germline, CDR1 is MNHEY and CDR2 SVGAGI. Trimming took off 7 bases at V and 3 bases at J, with 7 bases between the two ends. CDR3 sequence reads: CASTLVNQPQHF. The CDR3 nucleotides read TGTGCCAGCACCCTCGTCAATCAGCCCCAGCATTTT.

The sample holds many counts of this clonotype. Written as DNA, the CDR3 is TGTGCCAGTGCTTTTAGTCACACTGAAGCTTTCTTT. Its translation is CASAFSHTEAFF. This chain connects TRBV2 to TRBJ1-1; D call uncertain. Trimming pared 9 bases from V and 3 bases from J, leaving 11 bases between. CDR3 length: 12 amino acids. The V gene's germline CDR1 is SNHLY and CDR2 FYNNEI.

This sequence joins TRBV4-1 and TRBJ2-7; D call uncertain. The CDR3 runs 13 residues. The V end lost 6 bases, the J end lost 6 bases, and 15 bases lay between the germline ends. The germline V gene encodes CDR1 MGHRA and CDR2 YSYEKL. CDR3: CASSAALQGEQYF. CDR3 nucleotide sequence: TGCGCCAGCAGTGCTGCGCTCCAAGGCGAGCAGTACTTC.

The table lists this clonotype with many counts. The gene calls are TRBV7-8 and TRBJ1-1; weak D call: TRBD1 (5 bases). The ends were cut back, 4 bases at V and 1 base at J, with 13 bases in the middle. This CDR3 contains 15 residues. CDR1 and CDR2 from the germline V gene are SGHVS and FQNEAQ. The CDR3 here is CASSSPARGNTEAFF. As DNA, the CDR3 is TGTGCCAGCAGCTCACCGGCGAGGGGGAACACTGAAGCTTTCTTT.

The gene calls are TRBV20-1 and TRBJ2-2; 7 nucleotides line up with TRBD1. The CDR3 runs 16 residues. Trimming removed 0 bases from V and 3 bases from J; junction bases left unmatched: 7. Looked up from germline, CDR1 is DFQATT and CDR2 is SNEGSKA (reference sequence). The CDR3 protein is CSARDIRQGDTGELFF. Written as DNA, the CDR3 is TGCAGTGCTAGAGATATACGACAGGGCGACACCGGGGAGCTGTTTTTT.

V gene TRBV5-4 combines with J gene TRBJ2-5; 7 bases line up with TRBD2. The CDR3 contains 15 residues. Trimming cost V 4 bases and J 12 bases; bases outside gene matches: 18. The germline V gene encodes CDR1 SGHNT and CDR2 YYREEE (reference sequence). CDR3 loop: CASSQLQTGTKNEYF. CDR3 DNA sequence: TGTGCCAGCAGCCAGCTGCAAACCGGGACTAAAAACGAGTACTTC.

There are many counts of this clonotype. The V gene is TRBV5-1, the J gene TRBJ2-7; 8 bases line up with TRBD2. The CDR3 has 16 residues. Per germline, CDR1 SGHRS and CDR2 YFSETQ. After removal of 2 bases from V and 0 bases from J, the junction contained 7 bases not matched to a gene. CDR3 loop: CASSFLAGPSSYEQYF. The CDR3 DNA is TGCGCCAGCAGCTTCCTAGCGGGTCCGAGCTCCTACGAGCAGTACTTC.

V is TRBV29-1 and J is TRBJ1-2, with no clear D. Germline V gives CDR1 SQVTM, CDR2 ANQGSEA. CDR3 length: 12 amino acids. Trimming took off 8 bases at V and 3 bases at J, with 13 bases between the two ends. The CDR3 region is CSSDSNHYGYTF. CDR3 DNA: TGCAGCAGTGACTCGAATCACTATGGCTACACCTTC.

The chain employs TRBV29-1 and TRBJ1-2; perhaps TRBD1 as D (6 bases). CDR1 is SQVTM, CDR2 ANQGSEA, per germline. V lost 3 bases to trimming and J lost 2 bases, with 13 bases between them. The CDR3 is 14 amino acids. This chain's CDR3 is CSVDAGVRNYGYTF. CDR3 DNA: TGCAGCGTTGATGCAGGGGTGAGGAACTATGGCTACACCTTC. Full variable domain (missing parts from reference TRBV29-1 and TRBJ1-2): SAVISQKPSRDICQRGTSLTIQCQVDSQVTMMFWYRQQPGQSLTLIATANQGSEATYESGFVIDKFPISRPNLTFSTLTVSNMSPEDSSIYLCSVDAGVRNYGYTFGSGTRLTVV.

This clonotype showed up many times. V usage is TRBV7-8 and J usage is TRBJ1-6; unclear D gene. From germline, CDR1 is SGHVS and CDR2 FQNEAQ. The CDR3 covers 12 residues. The ends were cut back, 1 base at V and 11 bases at J, with 6 bases in the middle. The CDR3 DNA sequence: TGTGCCAGCAGCTTAGGGGGAACACCCCTCCACTTT. Translation: CASSLGGTPLHF.

In the case of this clonotype: A single base separates this from a much larger clone, so it may be a read error. The conserved phenylalanine or tryptophan is not found at the CDR3 terminus, so this likely reflects a read error. The chain has TRBV2 and TRBJ1-2; D unresolved. The CDR3 totals 13 residues. V gave up 7 bases and J gave up 4 bases, with 13 bases separating them. Germline V CDR1 and CDR2: SNHLY, FYNNEI. CDR3 sequence: CASNHKKSYGYTL. The CDR3 bases are TGTGCCAGCAACCACAAGAAAAGCTATGGCTACACCCTC.

This rearrangement joins TRBV7-6 to TRBJ1-3; no clear D gene. Trimming took 7 bases from V and 8 from J, leaving 0 bases between them. The CDR3 runs to 8 residues. Germline V gene data show CDR1 as SGHVS and CDR2 as FNYEAQ. CDR3 in DNA: TGTGCCAGCAACACCATATATTTT. Protein product: CASNTIYF.

The chain is built from TRBV6-2 or TRBV6-3 and TRBJ1-6; 8 bases match TRBD1. Per the germline V gene, CDR1 is MNHEY and CDR2 is SVGEGT. V shed 0 bases, J shed 8 bases, and the junction held 3 bases outside the gene matches. This CDR3 contains 15 residues. The CDR3 is CASSYSGQGDSPLHF. The CDR3 region has the DNA TGTGCCAGCAGTTACTCCGGACAGGGCGATTCACCCCTCCACTTT.

This clonotype was seen only a few times. The rearrangement uses TRBV12-3 or TRBV12-4 and TRBJ1-5; D call uncertain. The CDR3 extends over 15 amino acids. V lost 5 bases and J lost 4, with 15 bases in between. This CDR3 is CASSHGGSGNQPQHF. In nucleotides, the CDR3 is TGTGCCAGCAGTCACGGAGGGAGCGGAAATCAGCCCCAGCATTTT.

This clonotype has a count of ten or more. The chain is built from TRBV9 and TRBJ1-1; tentative D call: TRBD1 (6 bases). Trimming shortened V by 0 bases and J by 4 bases, and 10 bases separated the two germline ends. The CDR3 has 14 residues. Germline CDR1 is SGDLS and CDR2 is YYNGEE. The CDR3 nucleotides are TGTGCCAGCAGCGTAGGGGACATCGCCACTGAAGCTTTCTTT. It codes for CASSVGDIATEAFF.